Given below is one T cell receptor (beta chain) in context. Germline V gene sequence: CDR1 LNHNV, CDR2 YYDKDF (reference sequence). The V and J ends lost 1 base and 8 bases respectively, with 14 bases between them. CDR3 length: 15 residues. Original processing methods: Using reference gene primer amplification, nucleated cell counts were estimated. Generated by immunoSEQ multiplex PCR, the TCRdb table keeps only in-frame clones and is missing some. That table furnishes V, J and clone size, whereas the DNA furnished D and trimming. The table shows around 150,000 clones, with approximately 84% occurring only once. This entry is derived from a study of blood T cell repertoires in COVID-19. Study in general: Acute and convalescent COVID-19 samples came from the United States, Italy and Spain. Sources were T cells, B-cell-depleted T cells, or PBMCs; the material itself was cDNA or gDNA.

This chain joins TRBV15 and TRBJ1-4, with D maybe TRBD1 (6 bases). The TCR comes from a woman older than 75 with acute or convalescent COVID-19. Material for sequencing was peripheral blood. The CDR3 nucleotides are TGTGCCACCAGCAGAGTCGAACAGGGACGGGAAAAACTGTTTTTT. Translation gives CATSRVEQGREKLFF.